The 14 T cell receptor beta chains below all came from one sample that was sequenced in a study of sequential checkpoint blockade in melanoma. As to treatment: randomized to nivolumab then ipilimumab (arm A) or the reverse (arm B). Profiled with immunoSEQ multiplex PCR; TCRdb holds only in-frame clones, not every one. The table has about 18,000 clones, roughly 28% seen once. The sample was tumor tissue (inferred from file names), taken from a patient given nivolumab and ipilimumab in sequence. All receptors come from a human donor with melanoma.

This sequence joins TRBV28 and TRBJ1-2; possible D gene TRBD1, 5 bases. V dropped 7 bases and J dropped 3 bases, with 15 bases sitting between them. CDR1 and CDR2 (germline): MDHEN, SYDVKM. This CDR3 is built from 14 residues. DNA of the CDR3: TGTGCCAGCATGATAGCAGGGAACGACTATGGCTACACCTTC. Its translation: CASMIAGNDYGYTF.

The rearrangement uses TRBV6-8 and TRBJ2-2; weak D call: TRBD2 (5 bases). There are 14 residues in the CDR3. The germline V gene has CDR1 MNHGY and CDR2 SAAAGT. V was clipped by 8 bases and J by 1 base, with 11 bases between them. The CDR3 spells CASREARNTGELFF. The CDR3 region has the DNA TGTGCCAGCCGGGAAGCTAGGAACACCGGGGAGCTGTTTTTT.

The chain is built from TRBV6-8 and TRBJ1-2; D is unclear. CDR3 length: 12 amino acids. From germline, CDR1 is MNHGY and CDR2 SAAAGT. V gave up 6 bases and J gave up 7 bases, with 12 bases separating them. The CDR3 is CASSPNWSGYTF. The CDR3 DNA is TGTGCCAGCAGCCCCAATTGGTCTGGCTACACCTTC.

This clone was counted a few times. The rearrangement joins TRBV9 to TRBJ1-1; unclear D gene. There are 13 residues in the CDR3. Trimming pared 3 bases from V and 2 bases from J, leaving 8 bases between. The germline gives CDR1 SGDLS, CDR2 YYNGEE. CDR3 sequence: CASSAASNTEAFF. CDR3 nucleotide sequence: TGTGCCAGCAGCGCAGCGAGTAACACTGAAGCTTTCTTT. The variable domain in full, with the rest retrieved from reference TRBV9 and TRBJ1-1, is DSGVTQTPKHLITATGQRVTLRCSPRSGDLSVYWYQQSLDQGLQFLIQYYNGEERAKGNILERFSAQQFPDLHSELNLSSLELGDSALYFCASSAASNTEAFFGQGTRLTVV.

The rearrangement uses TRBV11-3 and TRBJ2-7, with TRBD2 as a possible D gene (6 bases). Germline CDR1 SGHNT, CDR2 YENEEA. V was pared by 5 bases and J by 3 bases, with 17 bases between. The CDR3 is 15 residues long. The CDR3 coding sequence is TGTGCCAGCAGCCCCCACCCTGGTAGCGGCTACGAGCAGTACTTC. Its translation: CASSPHPGSGYEQYF. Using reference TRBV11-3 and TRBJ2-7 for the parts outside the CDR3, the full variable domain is EAGVVQSPRYKIIEKKQPVAFWCNPISGHNTLYWYLQNLGQGPELLIRYENEEAVDDSQLPKDRFSAERLKGVDSTLKIQPAELGDSAVYLCASSPHPGSGYEQYFGPGTRLTVT.

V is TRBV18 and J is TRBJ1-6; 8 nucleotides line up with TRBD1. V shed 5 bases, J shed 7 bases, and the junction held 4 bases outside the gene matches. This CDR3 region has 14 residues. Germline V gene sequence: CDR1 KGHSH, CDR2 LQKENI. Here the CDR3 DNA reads TGTGCCAGCTCAGGGCAGGGGGCGAATTCACCCCTCCACTTT. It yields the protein CASSGQGANSPLHF.

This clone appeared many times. CDR3 sequence (DNA): TGTGCCAGCAGCTTTGGACAGGGGAGAACTGAAGCTTTCTTT. Protein sequence: CASSFGQGRTEAFF. The chain carries TRBV11-3 and TRBJ1-1; TRBD1 aligns across 9 bases. Germline V gives CDR1 SGHNT, CDR2 YENEEA. V lost 3 bases to trimming and J lost 5 bases; unmatched junction nucleotides: 4. The CDR3 runs 14 residues.

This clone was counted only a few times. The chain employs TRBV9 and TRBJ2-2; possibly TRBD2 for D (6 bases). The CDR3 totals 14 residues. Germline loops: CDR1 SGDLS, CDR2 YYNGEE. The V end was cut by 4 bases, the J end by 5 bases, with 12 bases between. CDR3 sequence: CASSPGDATGELFF. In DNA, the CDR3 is TGTGCCAGCAGCCCGGGGGACGCAACCGGGGAGCTGTTTTTT.

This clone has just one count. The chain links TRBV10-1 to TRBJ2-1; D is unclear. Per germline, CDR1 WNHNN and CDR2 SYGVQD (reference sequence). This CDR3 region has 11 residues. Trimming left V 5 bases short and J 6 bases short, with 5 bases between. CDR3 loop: CASSNFNEQFF. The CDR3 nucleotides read TGCGCCAGCAGTAACTTCAATGAGCAGTTCTTC.

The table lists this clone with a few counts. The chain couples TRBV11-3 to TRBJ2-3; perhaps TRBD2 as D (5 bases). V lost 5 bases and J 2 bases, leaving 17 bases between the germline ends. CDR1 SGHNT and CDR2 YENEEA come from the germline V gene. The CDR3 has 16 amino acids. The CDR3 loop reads CASSLMGASVTDTQYF. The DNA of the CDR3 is TGTGCCAGCAGCCTCATGGGAGCTAGTGTCACAGATACGCAGTATTTT.

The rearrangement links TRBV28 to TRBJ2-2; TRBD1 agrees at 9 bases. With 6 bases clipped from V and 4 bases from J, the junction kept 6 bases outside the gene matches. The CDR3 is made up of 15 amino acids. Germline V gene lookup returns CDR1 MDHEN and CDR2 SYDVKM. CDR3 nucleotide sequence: TGTGCCAGCAGGCCGGGGGACAGGGTCACCGGGGAGCTGTTTTTT. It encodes CASRPGDRVTGELFF.

This CDR3 is CASSFPRQGGNQPQHF. In DNA form, the CDR3 reads TGTGCCAGCAGTTTTCCCCGGCAGGGCGGCAATCAGCCCCAGCATTTT. The chain links TRBV28 to TRBJ1-5; D perhaps matches TRBD1 (5 bases). Germline values: CDR1 MDHEN, CDR2 SYDVKM. V lost 3 bases, J lost 2 bases, and 14 bases lay in between. There are 16 residues in the CDR3. The whole variable domain, filled in from reference TRBV28 and TRBJ1-5, reads DVKVTQSSRYLVKRTGEKVFLECVQDMDHENMFWYRQDPGLGLRLIYFSYDVKMKEKGDIPEGYSVSREKKERFSLILESASTNQTSMYLCASSFPRQGGNQPQHFGDGTRLSIL.

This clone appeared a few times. The CDR3 loop reads CASSVGGTALIEKLFF. CDR3 nucleotide sequence: TGTGCCAGCAGCGTAGGAGGGACAGCCCTTATTGAAAAACTGTTTTTT. The genes are TRBV9 and TRBJ1-4; TRBD1 agrees at 7 bases. This CDR3 contains 16 residues. With V trimmed by 0 bases and J by 7 bases, 9 bases remained unmatched. The germline gives CDR1 SGDLS, CDR2 YYNGEE.

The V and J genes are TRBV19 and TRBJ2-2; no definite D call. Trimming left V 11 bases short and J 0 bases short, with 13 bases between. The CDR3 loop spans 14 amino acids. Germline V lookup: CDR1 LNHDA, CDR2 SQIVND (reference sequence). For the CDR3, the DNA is TGTGCCTCCGTACGGACGGCGAACACCGGGGAGCTGTTTTTT. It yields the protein CASVRTANTGELFF.